These 18 T cell receptor beta chains were sequenced from one sample in a study of beta chain features in type 1 diabetes. The study reverse transcribed the entire isolated RNA, so it sequenced expressed TCRB transcripts. Sequencing was performed with immunoSEQ multiplex PCR; in TCRdb, only in-frame clones are kept and a portion is missing. The table records 350,000 to 450,000 clones, roughly 13% of them present only once. Sequences were obtained from naive CD4+ T cells from blood. The source of these receptors is a man aged 25 to 45 in good health.

This rearrangement joins TRBV9 to TRBJ2-7; 11 bases align to TRBD1. The germline gives CDR1 SGDLS, CDR2 YYNGEE. The V segment lost 2 bases and the J segment 6 bases; nucleotides outside the gene matches: 4. This CDR3 comprises 14 residues. In nucleotides, the CDR3 is TGTGCCAGCAGCGTTGGACAGGGGGCCCTCGAGCAGTACTTC. This encodes CASSVGQGALEQYF.

The gene calls are TRBV9 and TRBJ2-7; D is uncertain. Germline CDR1 reads SGDLS; CDR2 reads YYNGEE. CDR3 length: 13 residues. With 2 bases removed from V and 7 bases from J, the gap between germline ends came to 13 bases. The CDR3 loop reads CASSVVPTGEQYF. The CDR3 bases are TGTGCCAGCAGCGTCGTCCCTACTGGGGAGCAGTACTTC.

V usage is TRBV6-5 and J usage is TRBJ2-7; D unclear. Trimming cost V 7 bases and J 2 bases, with 12 bases left between them. From germline, CDR1 is MNHEY and CDR2 SVGAGI. The CDR3 has 13 amino acids. CDR3 nucleotides: TGTGCCAGCATTGGTCAGGCCCCCTACGAGCAGTACTTC. Protein sequence: CASIGQAPYEQYF.

The chain recombines TRBV25-1 with TRBJ2-4; 8 bases match TRBD1. J was trimmed by 12 bases and V by 8 bases; bases with no gene match: 12. Germline CDR1 MGHDK, CDR2 SYGVNS. This CDR3 region has 13 residues. CDR3 bases: TGTGCCAGCCGCCGGACAGGGTATATCACTCAGTACTTC. Translation: CASRRTGYITQYF.

The chain couples TRBV2 to TRBJ2-3, with D perhaps TRBD2 (6 bases). The CDR3 length is 15 residues. Germline loops: CDR1 SNHLY, CDR2 FYNNEI. The ends were cut back, 4 bases at V and 0 bases at J, with 11 bases in the middle. DNA for the CDR3: TGTGCCAGCAGTGTCTTAGCGGAGAGCACAGATACGCAGTATTTT. As protein: CASSVLAESTDTQYF.

The rearrangement links TRBV11-2 to TRBJ2-5, with D maybe TRBD2 (5 bases). The germline gives CDR1 SGHAT, CDR2 FQNNGV. The CDR3 loop spans 11 amino acids. The V end lost 5 bases, the J end lost 5 bases, and 6 bases lay between the germline ends. CDR3 sequence: CASSRGETQYF. The CDR3 DNA reads as TGTGCCAGCAGCCGAGGGGAGACCCAGTACTTC. The whole variable domain, remainder taken from reference TRBV11-2 and TRBJ2-5, is EAGVAQSPRYKIIEKRQSVAFWCNPISGHATLYWYQQILGQGPKLLIQFQNNGVVDDSQLPKDRFSAERLKGVDSTLKIQPAKLEDSAVYLCASSRGETQYFGPGTRLLVL.

In its sample, this clone was seen a few times. The J gene is TRBJ1-5, the V gene TRBV28; 9 bases line up with TRBD1. Trimming removed 8 bases from V and 3 bases from J; junction bases left unmatched: 2. The CDR3 spans 13 residues. Germline V CDR1 and CDR2: MDHEN, SYDVKM. CDR3 amino acids: CASGTGFNQPQHF. The CDR3 nucleotides are TGTGCCAGCGGGACAGGGTTCAATCAGCCCCAGCATTTT.

The chain has TRBV2 and TRBJ1-2, with TRBD1 matching 7 bases. This CDR3 contains 14 residues. From germline, CDR1 is SNHLY and CDR2 FYNNEI. With 4 bases clipped from V and 12 bases from J, the junction kept 14 bases outside the gene matches. The CDR3 nucleotides read TGTGCCAGCAGTGTAGTGGACCTGACAGGGCTCCACACCTTC. Encoded protein: CASSVVDLTGLHTF.

The table lists this clone with a few counts. The chain couples TRBV19 to TRBJ2-1; 8 positions match TRBD2. CDR3 size: 15 residues. CDR1 and CDR2 (germline): LNHDA, SQIVND (reference sequence). V gave up 5 bases and J gave up 4 bases; unmatched junction bases: 7. The CDR3 spells CASSPRLARYNEQFF. The CDR3 DNA follows: TGTGCCAGTAGTCCGAGACTAGCGAGATACAATGAGCAGTTCTTC.

This clone came up a few times. The sample contains more than one DNA sequence encoding this CDR3. This rearrangement joins TRBV29-1 to TRBJ1-1; D not resolved. The CDR3 sequence is 14 residues long. Looked up from germline, CDR1 is SQVTM and CDR2 is ANQGSEA. V was clipped by 1 base and J by 1 base, with 10 bases between them. The CDR3 region has the DNA TGCAGCGTTGAAGTGGGCACGGCGAACACTGAAGCTTTCTTT. It specifies CSVEVGTANTEAFF.

This clone was detected a few times. The chain's CDR3 is CSVERASGQSTDTQYF. The CDR3 DNA reads TGCAGCGTTGAACGTGCTAGCGGGCAGAGCACAGATACGCAGTATTTT. This chain joins TRBV29-1 and TRBJ2-3; 8 nucleotides match TRBD2. V lost 2 bases and J lost 0; bases outside the gene matches: 7. Germline loops: CDR1 SQVTM, CDR2 ANQGSEA. The CDR3 has 16 amino acids.

J is TRBJ2-1 and V is TRBV11-3, with 8 nucleotides matching TRBD2. This CDR3 has 15 residues. The junction had 3 bases not matched to a gene; V was cut back by 5 bases and J by 0 bases. In germline, CDR1 is SGHNT, CDR2 YENEEA. CDR3 coding DNA: TGTGCCAGCAGCCGTAGCGGGATCTCCTACAATGAGCAGTTCTTC. Translation gives CASSRSGISYNEQFF.

This clone was observed a handful of times. The V and J genes are TRBV4-1 and TRBJ2-3, with 8 bases that match TRBD2. After removal of 4 bases from V and 10 bases from J, the junction contained 7 bases not matched to a gene. The CDR3 contains 13 residues. Germline CDR1 MGHRA, CDR2 YSYEKL. The CDR3 reads CASSRTLAGPQYF. CDR3 in DNA: TGCGCCAGCAGCCGGACTTTAGCGGGACCGCAGTATTTT.

This clone was picked up a small number of times. The rearrangement links TRBV9 to TRBJ2-3, with a weak D call TRBD1 (5 bases). The CDR3 has 16 residues. The germline CDR1 and CDR2 sequences are SGDLS and YYNGEE. V was pared by 2 bases and J by 0 bases, with 13 bases between. CDR3 in amino acids: CASSVGAASSTDTQYF. As DNA, the CDR3 is TGTGCCAGCAGCGTTGGGGCAGCCTCTAGCACAGATACGCAGTATTTT.

This rearrangement joins TRBV7-2 to TRBJ2-3, with D possibly being TRBD2 (6 bases). Trimming shortened V by 2 bases and J by 4 bases, and 19 bases separated the two germline ends. Germline V lookup: CDR1 SGHTA, CDR2 FQGNSA. This CDR3 has 17 amino acids. This CDR3 is CASSLSLHRRGPDTQYF. As DNA, the CDR3 is TGTGCCAGCAGCTTAAGTTTACATCGGCGGGGTCCAGATACGCAGTATTTT.

A few counts support this clone. The chain links TRBV29-1 to TRBJ2-4, with TRBD1 matching over 7 bases. This CDR3 has 14 amino acids. Germline V lookup: CDR1 SQVTM, CDR2 ANQGSEA. Germline trimming cut 4 bases from V and 5 bases from J; bases unmatched to any gene: 8. The CDR3 DNA reads TGCAGCGTTGGTCGTATGGGACAGCAAAACATTCAGTACTTC. Translated: CSVGRMGQQNIQYF. Combining the CDR3 with reference TRBV29-1 and TRBJ2-4 gives the whole variable domain SAVISQKPSRDICQRGTSLTIQCQVDSQVTMMFWYRQQPGQSLTLIATANQGSEATYESGFVIDKFPISRPNLTFSTLTVSNMSPEDSSIYLCSVGRMGQQNIQYFGAGTRLSVL.

This chain links TRBV18 with TRBJ1-1; a weak D match, TRBD1 (5 bases). The CDR3 spans 14 residues. The germline V and J ends were trimmed by 3 bases and 0 bases, with 8 bases remaining between them. Germline V gene lookup returns CDR1 KGHSH and CDR2 LQKENI. This CDR3 is CASSPGTVNTEAFF. CDR3 sequence (DNA): TGTGCCAGCTCACCTGGGACCGTGAACACTGAAGCTTTCTTT.

This clone was observed a handful of times. The rearrangement uses TRBV7-2 and TRBJ2-7; 9 bases agree with TRBD2. V trimming: 3 bases; J trimming: 6 bases; junction bases outside the gene matches: 9. The CDR3 loop spans 15 amino acids. Germline V gene data show CDR1 as SGHTA and CDR2 as FQGNSA. CDR3 sequence: CASSLDLAGTLEQYV. The DNA of the CDR3 is TGTGCCAGCAGCTTGGATCTAGCGGGAACCCTCGAGCAGTACGTC.